Below, 30 T cell receptor beta chains from the same sample are listed, as sequenced in a study of graft-versus-host responses after intestinal transplantation. Generated by immunoSEQ multiplex PCR, the TCRdb table keeps only in-frame clones and is missing some. The sample consists of some 50,000 clones, approximately 84% of them appearing once. Their antigens remain unidentified. The specimen comprised unstimulated CD4+ T cells sorted from spleen or lymph node cells, sampled before transplant. The receptors were sampled from a human donor who was the organ donor for an intestinal transplant.

V and J are TRBV9 and TRBJ2-1; TRBD2 is a possible D gene (6 bases). Germline V gene lookup returns CDR1 SGDLS and CDR2 YYNGEE. The CDR3 length is 15 residues. Trimming pared 0 bases from V and 3 bases from J, leaving 10 bases between. The CDR3 nucleotides read TGTGCCAGCAGCGTAGGACTAGGACTCTACAATGAGCAGTTCTTC. Amino acid sequence: CASSVGLGLYNEQFF.

The CDR3 DNA sequence: TGTGCCAGCAGCCGCGACAGGGTGGGAAATCAGCCCCAGCATTTT. Translation gives CASSRDRVGNQPQHF. V and J are TRBV6-5 and TRBJ1-5; TRBD1 agrees at 7 bases. V gave up 6 bases and J gave up 4 bases; unmatched junction bases: 9. Germline lookup yields CDR1 MNHEY and CDR2 SVGAGI. The CDR3 spans 15 residues.

This sequence joins TRBV14 and TRBJ2-7, with D possibly called TRBD1 or TRBD2 (5 bases each). Germline CDR1 reads SGHDN; CDR2 reads FVKESK. V dropped 4 bases and J dropped 1 base, with 14 bases sitting between them. This CDR3 is 15 amino acids long. CDR3 in DNA: TGTGCCAGCAGCCCCGGGACGATCAGTTCCTACGAGCAGTACTTC. Translated, it gives CASSPGTISSYEQYF.

Only one count was recorded for this clone. The gene calls are TRBV5-1 and TRBJ2-7; tentatively, D is TRBD2 (6 bases). This CDR3 comprises 15 residues. Germline V gene lookup returns CDR1 SGHRS and CDR2 YFSETQ. With 0 bases removed from V and 0 bases from J, the gap between germline ends came to 10 bases. CDR3 DNA sequence: TGCGCCAGCAGCTTGGTTGCGGGAAACTCCTACGAGCAGTACTTC. This sequence encodes CASSLVAGNSYEQYF.

This clone was seen just once. The CDR3 reads CASSLNRAGGPNEQYF. CDR3 bases: TGTGCCAGCAGCTTGAATAGAGCGGGAGGGCCTAACGAGCAGTACTTC. The genes are TRBV5-7 and TRBJ2-7, with 10 bases aligning to TRBD2. TRBV5-7 is an open reading frame whose function is uncertain. The J segment lost 5 bases and the V segment lost 1 base, leaving 9 bases of the junction unmatched. The CDR3 consists of 16 residues.

This chain connects TRBV5-1 to TRBJ1-2; TRBD1 might be the D (6 bases). The ends were cut back, 0 bases at V and 4 bases at J, with 7 bases in the middle. The CDR3 has 13 residues. The V gene's germline CDR1 is SGHRS and CDR2 YFSETQ. CDR3 amino acids: CASSLDRAYGYTF. The DNA for the CDR3 is TGCGCCAGCAGCTTGGACAGGGCCTATGGCTACACCTTC.

A few counts support this clone. The rearrangement links TRBV18 to TRBJ2-3; possibly TRBD2 for D (7 bases). The CDR3 loop spans 16 amino acids. V lost 6 bases to trimming and J lost 1 base, with 17 bases between them. Per germline, CDR1 KGHSH and CDR2 LQKENI. The CDR3 here is CASSPVPGGGTDTQYF. CDR3 DNA: TGTGCCAGCTCCCCAGTCCCGGGGGGCGGCACAGATACGCAGTATTTT.

The CDR3 DNA is TGTGCCAGCAGTCCCTACTCCAATACGCAGTATTTT. It codes for CASSPYSNTQYF. The genes are TRBV6-5 and TRBJ2-3; D gene ambiguous. This CDR3 comprises 12 residues. Germline V gene lookup returns CDR1 MNHEY and CDR2 SVGAGI. The germline V and J ends were trimmed by 5 bases and 7 bases, with 10 bases remaining between them.

The rearrangement joins TRBV25-1 to TRBJ2-4; 9 nucleotides match TRBD2. The CDR3 consists of 14 residues. CDR1 is MGHDK and CDR2 is SYGVNS in the germline V gene. With V trimmed by 2 bases and J by 6 bases, 2 bases remained unmatched. This CDR3 reads CASSEAGGPNIQYF. Here the CDR3 DNA reads TGTGCCAGCAGTGAAGCGGGAGGGCCAAACATTCAGTACTTC.

This clone has a single count. The chain carries TRBV19 and TRBJ1-6; D uncertain. This CDR3 contains 15 residues. Germline values: CDR1 LNHDA, CDR2 SQIVND (reference sequence). V gave up 1 base and J gave up 4 bases, with 8 bases separating them. DNA for the CDR3: TGTGCCAGTAGTATAGTGACCGGGTATAATTCACCCCTCCACTTT. Its translation is CASSIVTGYNSPLHF.

This sequence joins TRBV10-3 and TRBJ2-7, with 7 bases identical to TRBD2. The CDR3 totals 15 residues. V lost 3 bases, J lost 0 bases, and 5 bases stayed unmatched. Germline CDR1 and CDR2: ENHRY and SYGVKD. The CDR3 DNA is TGTGCCATCAGTGATGGTCGGGACTACTCCTACGAGCAGTACTTC. As protein: CAISDGRDYSYEQYF.

This clone showed up just once. This sequence joins TRBV5-4 and TRBJ2-3; D unresolved. The germline V and J ends were trimmed by 0 bases and 2 bases, with 7 bases remaining between them. Per the germline V gene, CDR1 is SGHNT and CDR2 is YYREEE (reference sequence). The CDR3 is 14 residues long. For the CDR3, the DNA is TGTGCCAGCAGCTTGGGACTCTTCACAGATACGCAGTATTTT. Translating gives CASSLGLFTDTQYF.

This clone was detected only a few times. V gene TRBV2 combines with J gene TRBJ2-7, with TRBD2 matching over 16 bases. This CDR3 has 14 residues. J was trimmed by 6 bases and V by 6 bases; bases with no gene match: 2. The germline gives CDR1 SNHLY, CDR2 FYNNEI. CDR3 nucleotide sequence: TGTGCCAGCAGGGGACTAGCGGGGGGGCCCGAGCAGTACTTC. The encoded protein is CASRGLAGGPEQYF.

As DNA, the CDR3 is TGTGCCAGCAGCTTAGGAGGCAGGGTTTGGGAAAAACTGTTTTTT. It yields the protein CASSLGGRVWEKLFF. The chain uses TRBV7-6 and TRBJ1-4; D is perhaps TRBD1 (5 bases). The CDR3 length is 15 residues. Germline V gives CDR1 SGHVS, CDR2 FNYEAQ. V was trimmed by 1 base and J by 8 bases, leaving 14 bases between them.

The rearrangement joins TRBV2 to TRBJ2-2; no reliable D call. Germline V gives CDR1 SNHLY, CDR2 FYNNEI. The CDR3 is 16 amino acids. V gave up 3 bases and J gave up 8 bases, with 19 bases separating them. This chain's CDR3 is CASSEPLSAAGGELFF. For the CDR3, the DNA is TGTGCCAGCAGTGAGCCCCTAAGCGCAGCTGGGGGGGAGCTGTTTTTT.

CDR3 loop: CASSFRTASSGNTIYF. The CDR3 DNA reads TGTGCCAGCAGCTTCCGGACTGCTAGCTCTGGAAACACCATATATTTT. The V and J genes are TRBV5-6 and TRBJ1-3, with D uncertain. Germline assignment: CDR1 SGHDT and CDR2 YYEEEE. The CDR3 is 16 amino acids. Trimming left V 2 bases short and J 0 bases short, with 12 bases between.

In its sample, this clone was seen once. The rearrangement uses TRBV18 and TRBJ2-7; 9 bases map to TRBD1. This CDR3 contains 15 residues. The germline V gene has CDR1 KGHSH and CDR2 LQKENI. V lost 3 bases to trimming and J lost 1 base; unmatched junction nucleotides: 4. The CDR3 reads CASSPLDRGSYEQYF. For the CDR3, the DNA is TGTGCCAGCTCACCCCTGGACAGGGGATCCTACGAGCAGTACTTC.

The chain combines TRBV15 with TRBJ1-5; 9 bases match TRBD1. Trimming cost V 1 base and J 5 bases; bases outside gene matches: 0. Germline V gene lookup returns CDR1 LNHNV and CDR2 YYDKDF (reference sequence). The CDR3 contains 14 residues. This CDR3 reads CATSRGDRDQPQHF. The CDR3 bases are TGTGCCACCAGCAGAGGGGACAGGGATCAGCCCCAGCATTTT.

The V gene is TRBV5-8, the J gene TRBJ1-4, with D perhaps matching TRBD1 (6 bases). This CDR3 has 16 amino acids. The germline V gene encodes CDR1 SGHTS and CDR2 YDEGEE. V was clipped by 1 base and J by 3 bases, with 13 bases between them. The CDR3 sequence: CASSLLQGGSNEKLFF. The CDR3 nucleotides read TGTGCCAGCAGCTTGCTACAGGGCGGATCTAATGAAAAACTGTTTTTT.

The chain joins TRBV19 to TRBJ2-1; no firm D call. V lost 7 bases and J 2 bases, leaving 12 bases between the germline ends. The CDR3 consists of 14 residues. The germline V gene encodes CDR1 LNHDA and CDR2 SQIVND (reference sequence). In nucleotides, the CDR3 is TGTGCCAGTACTCAGACGGGTACCTACAATGAGCAGTTCTTC. Translating it yields CASTQTGTYNEQFF.

The chain joins TRBV11-2 to TRBJ2-7; 7 bases are a match to TRBD2. The CDR3 consists of 13 residues. Germline CDR1 reads SGHAT; CDR2 reads FQNNGV. The V segment lost 1 base and the J segment 7 bases; nucleotides outside the gene matches: 4. CDR3 in amino acids: CASSLGGRGEQYF. The DNA of the CDR3 is TGTGCCAGCAGCTTAGGAGGGAGGGGAGAGCAGTACTTC.

The rearrangement uses TRBV6-6 and TRBJ2-4; 12 bases fit TRBD2. The germline V gene encodes CDR1 MNHNY and CDR2 SVGAGI (reference sequence). J gave up 5 bases and V 6 bases, and 5 bases lay outside the gene matches. The CDR3 is 15 residues long. The CDR3 DNA follows: TGTGCCAGCAGCACCAGACTAGCGGGGGAAAACATTCAGTACTTC. Translation: CASSTRLAGENIQYF.

The CDR3 loop reads CASSISLAGGRNEQFF. CDR3 nucleotide sequence: TGCGCCAGCAGCATATCACTAGCGGGAGGTCGCAATGAGCAGTTCTTC. The chain joins TRBV5-1 to TRBJ2-1; 12 bases map to TRBD2. Germline values: CDR1 SGHRS, CDR2 YFSETQ. The CDR3 is made up of 16 amino acids. The trim removed 4 bases at V and 6 bases at J, leaving 8 bases unmatched.

The CDR3 spells CASSYGRGPPLHF. The CDR3 region has the DNA TGTGCCAGCAGTTACGGCAGGGGACCACCCCTCCACTTT. The chain links TRBV6-6 to TRBJ1-6, with TRBD1 as a possible D gene (6 bases). Germline V gene data show CDR1 as MNHNY and CDR2 as SVGAGI (reference sequence). This CDR3 has 13 amino acids. The V and J ends lost 2 bases and 11 bases respectively, with 10 bases between them.

The J gene is TRBJ2-3, the V gene TRBV7-8, with unresolved D. CDR3 length: 16 residues. CDR1 SGHVS and CDR2 FQNEAQ come from the germline V gene. V lost 1 base and J 1 base, leaving 12 bases between the germline ends. The CDR3 bases are TGTGCCAGCAGCTTAGGGCCCGACCCTCGCACAGATACGCAGTATTTT. This gives the protein CASSLGPDPRTDTQYF.

The chain uses TRBV7-6 and TRBJ2-7; possibly TRBD2 for D (6 bases). This CDR3 contains 14 residues. Germline V gives CDR1 SGHVS, CDR2 FNYEAQ. Deletions cut 0 bases from V and 1 base from J, with 7 bases between. CDR3 bases: TGTGCCAGCAGCTTAGCGGAGGGGTCCTACGAGCAGTACTTC. Translation gives CASSLAEGSYEQYF.

This chain connects TRBV7-9 to TRBJ2-2; maybe TRBD1 (5 bases). The CDR3 is made up of 15 amino acids. Germline CDR1 SEHNR, CDR2 FQNEAQ (reference sequence). With 0 bases removed from V and 5 bases from J, the gap between germline ends came to 10 bases. Written as DNA, the CDR3 is TGTGCCAGCAGCTTAGCCAGGGAAAGGACCGGGGAGCTGTTTTTT. Translating it yields CASSLARERTGELFF.

This chain links TRBV5-1 with TRBJ2-3, with D uncertain. Germline-derived CDR1 and CDR2 are SGHRS and YFSETQ. Trimming took 4 bases from V and 0 from J, leaving 6 bases between them. The CDR3 has 13 residues. The CDR3 coding sequence is TGCGCCAGCAGCCACCCAAGCACAGATACGCAGTATTTT. This encodes CASSHPSTDTQYF.

The chain carries TRBV10-2 and TRBJ2-1, with 8 bases identical to TRBD1. Germline V CDR1 and CDR2: WSHSY, SAAADI. The V segment lost 2 bases and the J segment 4 bases; nucleotides outside the gene matches: 4. The CDR3 consists of 15 residues. The CDR3 spells CASSEIRGQYNEQFF. The CDR3 coding sequence is TGCGCCAGCAGTGAGATCAGGGGGCAGTACAATGAGCAGTTCTTC.

The gene calls are TRBV7-8 and TRBJ2-7; 8 positions match TRBD2. Germline V gene lookup returns CDR1 SGHVS and CDR2 FQNEAQ. This CDR3 comprises 12 residues. Trimming at V came to 5 bases and at J to 3 bases, leaving 0 bases not matched to a gene. The CDR3 protein is CASSTSGYEQYF. In DNA form, the CDR3 reads TGTGCCAGCAGCACTAGCGGCTACGAGCAGTACTTC.